The entry that follows covers one T cell receptor beta chain sequence. The antigen is not known. The entry originates in a study of response to subunit inactivated influenza vaccine. The study, taken as a whole, reports: A suggestion made by the authors is that each seasonal influenza vaccination recruits few new T cells.

Each CDR3 protein is one row after TCRdb ran MiXCR on the RT-PCR reads. This sample has around 650,000 distinct CDR3 sequences, with approximately 15% found just once. This CDR3 is built from 13 residues. Trimming at V came to 4 bases and at J to 5 bases, leaving 5 bases not matched to a gene. Germline assignment: CDR1 LGHNA and CDR2 YNFKEQ. This TCR was recovered from a man aged 50 to 60 who received an inactivated influenza vaccine. The genes are TRBV4-2 and TRBJ2-7; 7 bases match TRBD2. The sequencing used PBMCs from blood, collected 11 to 12 days after vaccination. CDR3: CASSREGINEQYF. The CDR3 nucleotides are TGTGCCAGCAGCCGGGAGGGGATCAACGAGCAGTACTTC.